The rows below give T cell receptor beta chains drawn from one sample of a study of early T cells in non-severe SARS-CoV-2 infection. MiXCR, applied by TCRdb to the 5' RACE reads, yields one record per CDR3 protein. Seen here are roughly 35,000 distinct CDR3 sequences, 5.8% observed once, and the top ten hold roughly 25%. The sample taken for sequencing was whole blood. The origin of the receptors is an adult who was a healthcare worker with PCR-confirmed SARS-CoV-2 infection or an uninfected control (not recorded which). CDR3s include the opening cysteine and the closing phenylalanine or tryptophan. The D gene is left open where the match is weak. Some rows mark clone size as missing; the rest say once, few, many or name a class of expanded clone.

cdr3_nt cdr3_aa j_call clone_size d_call v_call
TGTGCCAGCACAGAGGGGACAGCATATGGCTACACCTTC CASTEGTAYGYTF TRBJ1-2 many TRBD1 TRBV6-6
TGCAGTGCTAGGAGCGCAGGGGCCTACGAGCAGTACTTC CSARSAGAYEQYF TRBJ2-7 many . TRBV20-1
TGTGCCAGCAGCTTAAACGCTGGGGGCACCGGGGAGCTGTTTTTT CASSLNAGGTGELFF TRBJ2-2 . . TRBV7-3
TGTGCCAGCAGCTTCAGGGGGGAGTACAATGAGCAGTTCTTC CASSFRGEYNEQFF TRBJ2-1 many . TRBV7-9
TGCGCCAGCAGTGGGTCTACTAGCGGTTTGAACACCGGGGAGCTGTTTTTT CASSGSTSGLNTGELFF TRBJ2-2 many TRBD2 TRBV10-1
TGTGCCAGCAGACGTGGGCCGGGCGAAGCTTTCTTT CASRRGPGEAFF TRBJ1-1 medium-sized . TRBV7-9
TGTGCCAGCAGAACGACAGGGGCAGATACGCAGTATTTT CASRTTGADTQYF TRBJ2-3 many TRBD1 TRBV27
TGTGCCAGCAGCCCCGGTGTCCATGGAGATACGCAGTATTTT CASSPGVHGDTQYF TRBJ2-3 many . TRBV7-9
TGTGCCAGTAGTCCAAACAGGGGGACGACTGAAGCTTTCTTT CASSPNRGTTEAFF TRBJ1-1 many TRBD1 TRBV19
TGTGCCAGCAGCCATGGGGGGGGCACAAACATTCAGTACTTC CASSHGGGTNIQYF TRBJ2-4 . . TRBV4-2
TGTGCCACCCATGCGGTAGCGGGACGAGAGGGTGCTGGCACCGGGGAGCTGTTTTTT CATHAVAGREGAGTGELFF TRBJ2-2 many TRBD2 TRBV19
TGTGCCAGCACCGAGTACGGAATGGACACAGATACGCAGTATTTT CASTEYGMDTDTQYF TRBJ2-3 many . TRBV6-1
TGTGCCAGCAGCTTAGACCTCTCTGGGGCCAACGTCCTGACTTTC CASSLDLSGANVLTF TRBJ2-6 . . TRBV11-1
TGTGCCAGCAGCCCAGGGGAGCGCCCCAACACCTTC CASSPGERPNTF TRBJ1-2 many . TRBV3-1
TGCAGCGTTGATGGGGGGGCAAGAGGATCCCGACATGGCTACACCTTC CSVDGGARGSRHGYTF TRBJ1-2 many . TRBV29-1
TGTGCCAGCAGCCCGGGACAGGGCACAGATACGCAGTATTTT CASSPGQGTDTQYF TRBJ2-3 few TRBD1 TRBV2